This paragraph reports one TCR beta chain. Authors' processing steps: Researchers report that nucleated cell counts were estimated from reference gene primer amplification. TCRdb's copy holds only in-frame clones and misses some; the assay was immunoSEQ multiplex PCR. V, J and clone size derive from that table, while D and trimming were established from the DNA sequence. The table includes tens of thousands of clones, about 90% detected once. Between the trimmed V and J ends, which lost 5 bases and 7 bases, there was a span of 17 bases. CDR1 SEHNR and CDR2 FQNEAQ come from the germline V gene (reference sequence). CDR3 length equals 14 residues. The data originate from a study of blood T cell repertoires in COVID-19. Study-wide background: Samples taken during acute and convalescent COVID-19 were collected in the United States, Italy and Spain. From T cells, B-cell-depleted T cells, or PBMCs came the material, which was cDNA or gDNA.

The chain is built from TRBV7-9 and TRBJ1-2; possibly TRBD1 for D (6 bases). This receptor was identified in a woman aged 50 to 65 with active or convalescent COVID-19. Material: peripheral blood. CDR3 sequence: CASSQTPGVGGYTF. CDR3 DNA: TGTGCCAGCAGCCAAACTCCAGGGGTGGGTGGCTACACCTTC. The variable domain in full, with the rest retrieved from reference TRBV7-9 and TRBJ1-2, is DTGVSQNPRHKITKRGQNVTFRCDPISEHNRLYWYRQTLGQGPEFLTYFQNEAQLEKSRLLSDRFSAERPKGSFSTLEIQRTEQGDSAMYLCASSQTPGVGGYTFGSGTRLTVV.